One and the same sample provided the 5 T cell receptor beta chains below, sequenced in a study of T cell repertoires in cytomegalovirus infection. Each CDR3 protein gets one entry after TCRdb re-called the reads with MiXCR. The table lists approximately 310,000 distinct CDR3 sequences, around 25% of them singletons. No antigen has been identified for these receptors. The material was cultured PBMCs, obtained from culture after CMV antigen stimulation. The receptor set was obtained from a human donor in good health (CMV status not recorded). Some clones in this sample may be carry-over from other donors' samples.

The chain links TRBV6-1 to TRBJ2-1, with TRBD2 matching over 11 bases. Germline V gene lookup returns CDR1 MNHNS and CDR2 SASEGT. J was trimmed by 15 bases and V by 5 bases; bases with no gene match: 6. The CDR3 length is 12 residues. The CDR3 reads CASSPRLAGWFF. DNA for the CDR3: TGTGCCAGCAGTCCTCGACTAGCGGGATGGTTCTTC.

This clonotype appeared many times. The chain employs TRBV11-2 and TRBJ1-3; 9 bases line up with TRBD1. Per germline, CDR1 SGHAT and CDR2 FQNNGV. The CDR3 covers 20 residues. J gave up 0 bases and V 0 bases, and 12 bases lay outside the gene matches. CDR3 amino acids: CASSLDPGTGPKSSGNTIYF. The CDR3 DNA reads as TGTGCCAGCAGCTTAGATCCCGGGACAGGGCCAAAGAGCTCTGGAAACACCATATATTTT.

The sample holds a few counts of this clonotype. The V gene is TRBV27, the J gene TRBJ2-1, with TRBD2 matching 10 bases. V gave up 6 bases and J gave up 5 bases; unmatched junction bases: 7. Looked up from germline, CDR1 is MNHEY and CDR2 is SMNVEV (reference sequence). This CDR3 has 15 residues. The CDR3 spells CASRSGLAMHNEQFF. In DNA form, the CDR3 reads TGTGCCAGCAGGTCGGGACTAGCGATGCACAATGAGCAGTTCTTC.

This clonotype has only a few counts. The chain is built from TRBV11-2 and TRBJ2-1; 10 nucleotides match TRBD2. V lost 1 base to trimming and J lost 6 bases; unmatched junction nucleotides: 9. This CDR3 is 17 amino acids long. Germline V gene sequence: CDR1 SGHAT, CDR2 FQNNGV. In DNA form, the CDR3 reads TGTGCCAGCAGCTTAGGCCCTAGCGGGAGTGGTAGCAATGAGCAGTTCTTC. Residues: CASSLGPSGSGSNEQFF.

This chain links TRBV5-4 with TRBJ1-4, with D maybe TRBD1 (5 bases). Trimming shortened V by 5 bases and J by 0 bases, and 14 bases separated the two germline ends. This CDR3 has 16 amino acids. Germline V CDR1 and CDR2: SGHNT, YYREEE (reference sequence). The chain's CDR3 is CASSSRVGATNEKLFF. DNA for the CDR3: TGTGCCAGCAGTTCCAGGGTTGGGGCAACTAATGAAAAACTGTTTTTT.